The entry below gives a single T cell receptor beta chain sequence along with its context. This sample is part of a study of shared clonotypes between healthy human individuals. Germline V gene lookup returns CDR1 SEHNR and CDR2 FQNEAQ (reference sequence). V was clipped by 2 bases and J by 6 bases; unmatched bases: 8. The CDR3 is 15 amino acids. Data came from immunoSEQ multiplex PCR; TCRdb stores just in-frame clones and leaves some out. The sample lists roughly 1,000,000 clones, approximately 80% seen once, with approximately 0.5% in the top ten. The sequenced sample consisted of memory CD4+ T cells from PBMCs. Subset indicated: CD45RA-negative fraction. The receptor was derived from a man in his late teens or twenties in good health. Some clones in this sample may be carry-over from other donors' samples. The chain carries TRBV7-9 and TRBJ2-3; TRBD2 agrees at 7 bases. In DNA, the CDR3 is TGTGCCAGCAGCTTAAGGGCGGGAGATGGTGATACGCAGTATTTT. It yields the protein CASSLRAGDGDTQYF.